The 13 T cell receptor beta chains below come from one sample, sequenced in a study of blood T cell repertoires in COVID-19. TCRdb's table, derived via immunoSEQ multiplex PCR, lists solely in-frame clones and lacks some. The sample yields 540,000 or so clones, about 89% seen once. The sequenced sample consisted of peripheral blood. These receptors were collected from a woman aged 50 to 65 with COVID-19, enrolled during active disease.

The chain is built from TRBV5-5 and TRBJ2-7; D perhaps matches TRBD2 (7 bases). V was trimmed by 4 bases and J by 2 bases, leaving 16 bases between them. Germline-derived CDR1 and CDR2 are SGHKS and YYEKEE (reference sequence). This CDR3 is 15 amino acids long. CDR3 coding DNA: TGTGCCAGCAGCCCGGAGGGGGGGGTTACCTACGAGCAGTACTTC. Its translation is CASSPEGGVTYEQYF.

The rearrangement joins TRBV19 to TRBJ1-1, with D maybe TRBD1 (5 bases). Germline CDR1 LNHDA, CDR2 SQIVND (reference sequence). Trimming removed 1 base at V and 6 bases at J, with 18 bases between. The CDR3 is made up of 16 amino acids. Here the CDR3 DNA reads TGTGCCAGTAGTATAGCTCTGTCATCGGGGGACGCTGAAGCTTTCTTT. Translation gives CASSIALSSGDAEAFF.

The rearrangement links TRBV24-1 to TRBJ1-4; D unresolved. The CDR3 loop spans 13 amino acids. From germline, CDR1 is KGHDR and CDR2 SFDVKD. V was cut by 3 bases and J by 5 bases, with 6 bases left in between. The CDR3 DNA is TGTGCCACCAGTGATGTGAGGAATGAAAAACTGTTTTTT. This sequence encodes CATSDVRNEKLFF.

CDR3 in amino acids: CASSLDREDGYTF. DNA for the CDR3: TGCGCCAGCAGTCTGGACAGGGAGGATGGCTACACCTTC. The genes are TRBV5-1 and TRBJ1-2; 8 positions match TRBD1. The ends lost 5 bases at V and 6 bases at J; junction bases unmatched: 6. The CDR3 has 13 amino acids. Germline loops: CDR1 SGHRS, CDR2 YFSETQ.

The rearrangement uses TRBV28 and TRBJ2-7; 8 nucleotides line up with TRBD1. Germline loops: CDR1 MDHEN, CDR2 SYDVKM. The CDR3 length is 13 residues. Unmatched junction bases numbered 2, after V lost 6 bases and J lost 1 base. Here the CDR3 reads CASRHRGSYEQYF. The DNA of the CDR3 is TGTGCCAGCAGGCACAGGGGGTCCTACGAGCAGTACTTC.

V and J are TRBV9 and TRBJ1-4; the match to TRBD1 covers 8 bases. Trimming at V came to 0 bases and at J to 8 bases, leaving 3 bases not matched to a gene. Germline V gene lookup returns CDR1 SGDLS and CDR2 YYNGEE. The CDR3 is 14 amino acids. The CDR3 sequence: CASSVGTGSEKLFF. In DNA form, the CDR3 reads TGTGCCAGCAGCGTAGGGACAGGGTCGGAAAAACTGTTTTTT. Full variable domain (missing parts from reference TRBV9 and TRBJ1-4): DSGVTQTPKHLITATGQRVTLRCSPRSGDLSVYWYQQSLDQGLQFLIQYYNGEERAKGNILERFSAQQFPDLHSELNLSSLELGDSALYFCASSVGTGSEKLFFGSGTQLSVL.

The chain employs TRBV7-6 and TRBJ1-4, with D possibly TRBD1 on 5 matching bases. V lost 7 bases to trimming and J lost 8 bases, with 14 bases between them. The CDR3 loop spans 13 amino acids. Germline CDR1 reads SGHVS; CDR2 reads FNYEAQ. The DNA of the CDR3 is TGTGCCAGCACCCCCCGGGGGGGGGAAAAACTGTTTTTT. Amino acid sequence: CASTPRGGEKLFF. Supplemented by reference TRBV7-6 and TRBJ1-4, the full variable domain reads GAGVSQSPRYKVTKRGQDVALRCDPISGHVSLYWYRQALGQGPEFLTYFNYEAQQDKSGLPNDRFSAERPEGSISTLTIQRTEQRDSAMYRCASTPRGGEKLFFGSGTQLSVL.

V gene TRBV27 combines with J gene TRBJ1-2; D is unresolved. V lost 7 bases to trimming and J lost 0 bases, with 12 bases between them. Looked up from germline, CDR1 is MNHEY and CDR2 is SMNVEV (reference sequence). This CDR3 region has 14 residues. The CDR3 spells CASTHPGTNYGYTF. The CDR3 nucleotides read TGTGCCAGCACCCACCCCGGGACTAACTATGGCTACACCTTC.

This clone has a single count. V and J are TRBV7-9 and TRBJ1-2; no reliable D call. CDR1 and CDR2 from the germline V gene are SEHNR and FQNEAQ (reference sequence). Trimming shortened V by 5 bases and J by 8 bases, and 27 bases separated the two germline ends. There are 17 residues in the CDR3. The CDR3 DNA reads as TGTGCCAGCAGCCCCCGAAACACCCCGGGGAGGGCGGGAGGCTACACCTTC. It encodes CASSPRNTPGRAGGYTF.

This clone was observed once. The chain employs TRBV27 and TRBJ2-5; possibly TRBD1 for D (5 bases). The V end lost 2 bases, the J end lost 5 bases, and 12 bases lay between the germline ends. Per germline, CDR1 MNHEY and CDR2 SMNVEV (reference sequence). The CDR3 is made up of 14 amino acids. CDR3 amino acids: CASSLVGAGETQYF. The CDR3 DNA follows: TGTGCCAGCAGTTTAGTAGGGGCTGGCGAGACCCAGTACTTC.

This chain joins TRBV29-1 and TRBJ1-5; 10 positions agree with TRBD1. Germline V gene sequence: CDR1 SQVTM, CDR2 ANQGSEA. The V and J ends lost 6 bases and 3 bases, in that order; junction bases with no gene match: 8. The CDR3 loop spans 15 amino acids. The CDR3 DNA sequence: TGCAGCGTCGCCCCGGGACAGGGGCTCAATCAGCCCCAGCATTTT. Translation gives CSVAPGQGLNQPQHF.

The chain's CDR3 is CASSPGAPGELFF. DNA of the CDR3: TGTGCCAGCAGCCCTGGGGCCCCCGGGGAGCTGTTTTTT. The J gene is TRBJ2-2, the V gene TRBV12-3 or TRBV12-4, with D possibly being TRBD1 (5 bases). This CDR3 contains 13 residues. Between the trimmed V and J ends, which lost 6 bases and 6 bases, there was a span of 11 bases.

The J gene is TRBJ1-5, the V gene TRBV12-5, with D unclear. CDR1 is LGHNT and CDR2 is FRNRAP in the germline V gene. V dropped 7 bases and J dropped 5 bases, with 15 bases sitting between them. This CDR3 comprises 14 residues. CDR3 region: CASARTDGDQPQHF. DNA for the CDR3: TGTGCTAGTGCCCGGACGGACGGGGATCAGCCCCAGCATTTT.